This T cell receptor beta chain was recovered during a study of blood T cell repertoires in COVID-19. Across the study: The analysed material was cDNA or gDNA that came from T cells, B-cell-depleted T cells, or PBMCs.

Libraries were prepared by immunoSEQ multiplex PCR; TCRdb keeps only in-frame clonotypes and omits some of them. Counted here are around 230,000 clones, about nine tenths occurring once; the ten biggest clones make up around 7.8%. V was clipped by 4 bases and J by 13 bases; unmatched bases: 11. The germline V gene encodes CDR1 LNHNV and CDR2 YYDKDF (reference sequence). The CDR3 covers 15 residues. The sample taken for sequencing was peripheral blood. The TCR comes from a man in his sixties who had recovered from COVID-19. The chain carries TRBV15 and TRBJ2-1; 12 nucleotides match TRBD2. The chain's CDR3 is CATSKPSGGVWAQFF. CDR3 in DNA: TGTGCCACCAGCAAGCCTAGCGGGGGGGTTTGGGCACAGTTCTTC.